The rows below give T cell receptor beta chains drawn from one sample of a study of blood T cells in healthy people across ages. Using its own MiXCR run on the 5' RACE reads, TCRdb lists one record per CDR3 protein. There are about 900,000 distinct CDR3 sequences in the sample; about 62% occur only once, and 25% to 35% lies in the top ten. Sequenced input: blood. The receptor source for this set is a man aged 25 to 45 in good health. Each CDR3 is given with its conserved first and last residue. Each record gives: V gene, D gene, clone size, J gene, CDR3 protein, CDR3 DNA. A D gene is named only where the DNA matches it firmly. Expanded clones are given a class, and other clones once, few, many or no size at all.

V gene: TRBV28; D gene: -; clone size: once; J gene: TRBJ2-5; CDR3 protein: CVSSLGETQYF; CDR3 DNA: TGTGTCAGCAGTTTAGGCGAGACCCAGTACTTC
V gene: TRBV9; D gene: -; clone size: -; J gene: TRBJ2-5; CDR3 protein: CASSVAGLSQETQYF; CDR3 DNA: TGTGCCAGCAGCGTAGCCGGACTATCGCAAGAGACCCAGTACTTC
V gene: TRBV25-1; D gene: -; clone size: once; J gene: TRBJ1-4; CDR3 protein: CASSTVPGPKLFF; CDR3 DNA: TGTGCCAGCAGTACTGTACCGGGGCCTAAACTGTTTTTT
V gene: TRBV7-6; D gene: -; clone size: few; J gene: TRBJ2-3; CDR3 protein: CASSWGRVTTDTQYF; CDR3 DNA: TGTGCCAGCAGCTGGGGCCGGGTTACCACAGATACGCAGTATTTT
V gene: TRBV25-1; D gene: -; clone size: -; J gene: TRBJ1-2; CDR3 protein: CASSPYGGSLGYTF; CDR3 DNA: TGTGCCAGCAGCCCCTATGGGGGGAGTTTAGGCTACACCTTC
V gene: TRBV12-3/TRBV12-4; D gene: TRBD1; clone size: -; J gene: TRBJ2-1; CDR3 protein: CASSPETGGINEQFF; CDR3 DNA: TGTGCCAGCAGTCCCGAGACAGGGGGGATCAATGAGCAGTTCTTC
V gene: TRBV20-1; D gene: TRBD2; clone size: -; J gene: TRBJ2-5; CDR3 protein: CSAPGLAGEETQYF; CDR3 DNA: TGCAGTGCTCCGGGACTAGCGGGGGAAGAGACCCAGTACTTC
V gene: TRBV28; D gene: TRBD1; clone size: few; J gene: TRBJ1-3; CDR3 protein: CASSLGQSGDTIYF; CDR3 DNA: TGTGCCAGCAGCCTGGGACAGAGCGGCGACACCATATATTTT
V gene: TRBV20-1; D gene: TRBD1; clone size: -; J gene: TRBJ2-7; CDR3 protein: CSARGTGLTYEQYF; CDR3 DNA: TGCAGTGCTAGGGGGACAGGGCTGACCTACGAGCAGTACTTC
V gene: TRBV9; D gene: TRBD2; clone size: few; J gene: TRBJ2-1; CDR3 protein: CASSVDGLAENEQFF; CDR3 DNA: TGTGCCAGCAGCGTAGACGGACTAGCGGAGAATGAGCAGTTCTTC
V gene: TRBV27; D gene: TRBD1; clone size: many; J gene: TRBJ2-7; CDR3 protein: CASSPRTGSNEQYF; CDR3 DNA: TGTGCCAGCAGTCCACGGACAGGGTCCAACGAGCAGTACTTC
V gene: TRBV27; D gene: -; clone size: -; J gene: TRBJ1-1; CDR3 protein: CASSSYQGMNTEAFF; CDR3 DNA: TGTGCCAGCAGTTCGTACCAAGGGATGAACACTGAAGCTTTCTTT
V gene: TRBV4-3; D gene: -; clone size: few; J gene: TRBJ2-1; CDR3 protein: CASSQFGSDNEQFF; CDR3 DNA: TGCGCCAGCAGCCAATTCGGCTCGGACAATGAGCAGTTCTTC
V gene: TRBV20-1; D gene: TRBD2; clone size: few; J gene: TRBJ2-1; CDR3 protein: CSARSTSGGAFYNEQFF; CDR3 DNA: TGCAGTGCTAGATCGACTAGCGGGGGGGCTTTCTACAATGAGCAGTTCTTC
V gene: TRBV20-1; D gene: -; clone size: -; J gene: TRBJ2-7; CDR3 protein: CSARGGTNLYEQYF; CDR3 DNA: TGCAGTGCTAGAGGCGGGACCAACCTCTACGAGCAGTACTTC
V gene: TRBV29-1; D gene: -; clone size: -; J gene: TRBJ2-5; CDR3 protein: CSVGWTQETQYF; CDR3 DNA: TGCAGCGTTGGATGGACCCAAGAGACCCAGTACTTC
V gene: TRBV5-1; D gene: TRBD1; clone size: once; J gene: TRBJ1-2; CDR3 protein: CASSQDRVANHGYTF; CDR3 DNA: TGCGCCAGCAGCCAAGACAGGGTAGCTAACCATGGCTACACCTTC
V gene: TRBV24-1; D gene: -; clone size: -; J gene: TRBJ1-2; CDR3 protein: CATSDWRFSYGYTF; CDR3 DNA: TGTGCCACCAGTGATTGGAGGTTCAGCTATGGCTACACCTTC
V gene: TRBV3-1; D gene: -; clone size: -; J gene: TRBJ2-7; CDR3 protein: CASSQEGWPIRYEQYF; CDR3 DNA: TGTGCCAGCAGCCAAGAGGGATGGCCGATTAGATACGAGCAGTACTTC
V gene: TRBV3-1; D gene: TRBD1; clone size: -; J gene: TRBJ2-7; CDR3 protein: CASNSGTGSREQYF; CDR3 DNA: TGTGCCAGCAATTCCGGGACAGGGTCCCGCGAGCAGTACTTC
V gene: TRBV5-1; D gene: TRBD2; clone size: few; J gene: TRBJ2-1; CDR3 protein: CASSLGSGGLGEQFF; CDR3 DNA: TGCGCCAGCAGCTTGGGCAGCGGGGGGTTAGGTGAGCAGTTCTTC
V gene: TRBV10-3; D gene: TRBD1; clone size: -; J gene: TRBJ2-7; CDR3 protein: CATSVGAGGNEQYF; CDR3 DNA: TGTGCCACCAGTGTTGGGGCAGGGGGCAACGAGCAGTACTTC
V gene: TRBV18; D gene: -; clone size: -; J gene: TRBJ2-6; CDR3 protein: CASLNSGSGANVLTF; CDR3 DNA: TGTGCCAGCCTAAACTCGGGTTCCGGGGCCAACGTCCTGACTTTC
V gene: TRBV20-1; D gene: -; clone size: few; J gene: TRBJ2-1; CDR3 protein: CSARAYGLRRGREEQFF; CDR3 DNA: TGCAGTGCTCGCGCTTACGGGCTTCGGAGGGGGCGAGAGGAGCAGTTCTTC
V gene: TRBV5-1; D gene: TRBD1; clone size: -; J gene: TRBJ2-5; CDR3 protein: CASSMPQGETQYF; CDR3 DNA: TGCGCCAGCAGCATGCCACAGGGGGAGACCCAGTACTTC
V gene: TRBV28; D gene: -; clone size: -; J gene: TRBJ2-7; CDR3 protein: CASNSQGANYEQYF; CDR3 DNA: TGTGCCAGCAATTCACAGGGAGCCAACTACGAGCAGTACTTC
V gene: TRBV28; D gene: TRBD2; clone size: -; J gene: TRBJ2-5; CDR3 protein: CASSSYGGSYQETQYF; CDR3 DNA: TGTGCCAGCAGTTCCTACGGGGGGTCTTACCAAGAGACCCAGTACTTC
V gene: TRBV6-6; D gene: -; clone size: -; J gene: TRBJ1-2; CDR3 protein: CASSYAQGNYGYTF; CDR3 DNA: TGTGCCAGCAGCTACGCACAGGGCAACTATGGCTACACCTTC
V gene: TRBV4-1; D gene: -; clone size: -; J gene: TRBJ2-3; CDR3 protein: CASSHQMVRGSTDTQYF; CDR3 DNA: TGCGCCAGCAGCCACCAAATGGTCCGGGGAAGCACAGATACGCAGTATTTT
V gene: TRBV5-1; D gene: TRBD1; clone size: few; J gene: TRBJ2-5; CDR3 protein: CASSLGQGVRQTQYF; CDR3 DNA: TGCGCCAGCAGCTTGGGACAGGGGGTTCGGCAGACCCAGTACTTC
V gene: TRBV10-3; D gene: -; clone size: -; J gene: TRBJ1-1; CDR3 protein: CAISPGGNTEAFF; CDR3 DNA: TGTGCCATCAGTCCGGGGGGGAACACTGAAGCTTTCTTT